Below, 9 T cell receptor beta chains from the same sample are listed, as sequenced in a study of blood T cell repertoires in COVID-19. Assay used: immunoSEQ multiplex PCR; TCRdb lists only in-frame clones, some missing. Here the sample spans more than 130,000 clones, around nine tenths being singletons. Specimen: peripheral blood. These receptors were taken from a middle-aged woman with acute or convalescent COVID-19.

The gene calls are TRBV6-2 or TRBV6-3 and TRBJ2-5; 10 bases agree with TRBD2. CDR3 length: 16 amino acids. J lost 5 bases, V lost 2 bases, and 8 bases had no gene match. The germline V gene encodes CDR1 MNHEY and CDR2 SVGEGT. CDR3 coding DNA: TGTGCCAGCAGTTACCCAGCGGGAGGGCCAGGCGAGACCCAGTACTTC. This gives the protein CASSYPAGGPGETQYF.

About this clone itself: This sample also contains other DNA sequences that code for the same CDR3. This chain uses TRBV19 with TRBJ2-5, with D tentatively TRBD2 (5 bases). Germline CDR1 LNHDA, CDR2 SQIVND (reference sequence). Trimming took 1 base from V and 5 from J, leaving 5 bases between them. This CDR3 region has 12 residues. For the CDR3, the DNA is TGTGCCAGTAGTATAGCGGGGGAGACCCAGTACTTC. This gives the protein CASSIAGETQYF.

The chain carries TRBV7-3 and TRBJ1-1; D is possibly TRBD1 (6 bases). Germline values: CDR1 SGHTA, CDR2 FQGTGA. V was pared by 4 bases and J by 3 bases, with 18 bases between. The length of the CDR3 is 16 residues. The CDR3 nucleotides read TGTGCCAGCAGCTCGCGACCGGACAGAAGCGACACTGAAGCTTTCTTT. This translates into CASSSRPDRSDTEAFF.

The count of this clone is one. V gene TRBV6-1 combines with J gene TRBJ1-1; 7 positions agree with TRBD1. The CDR3 sequence is 14 residues long. Germline V CDR1 and CDR2: MNHNS, SASEGT. The ends lost 1 base at V and 2 bases at J; junction bases unmatched: 1. The CDR3 loop is CASSEGTGNTEAFF. The CDR3 coding sequence is TGTGCCAGCAGTGAAGGGACAGGTAACACTGAAGCTTTCTTT.

Comment on this clone: The same CDR3 arises from other DNA sequences in this sample as well. CDR3 in amino acids: CASSLVGGGNTEAFF. CDR3 in DNA: TGTGCCAGCAGCTTAGTTGGGGGGGGGAACACTGAAGCTTTCTTT. The V and J genes are TRBV7-2 and TRBJ1-1, with D maybe TRBD1 (5 bases). Germline values: CDR1 SGHTA, CDR2 FQGNSA. V was cut by 1 base and J by 1 base, with 10 bases left in between. The CDR3 runs to 15 residues. The whole variable domain, filled in from reference TRBV7-2 and TRBJ1-1, reads GAGVSQSPSNKVTEKGKDVELRCDPISGHTALYWYRQSLGQGLEFLIYFQGNSAPDKSGLPSDRFSAERTGGSVSTLTIQRTQQEDSAVYLCASSLVGGGNTEAFFGQGTRLTVV.

This rearrangement joins TRBV10-3 to TRBJ1-3; D is undetermined. Germline CDR1 is ENHRY and CDR2 is SYGVKD. V lost 7 bases to trimming and J lost 3 bases, with 7 bases between them. The CDR3 consists of 12 residues. The CDR3 DNA sequence: TGTGCCATCACGGGGATTGGAAACACCATATATTTT. Its protein is CAITGIGNTIYF.

The gene calls are TRBV5-1 and TRBJ2-7; TRBD1 matches 11 bases. Germline V lookup: CDR1 SGHRS, CDR2 YFSETQ. The CDR3 runs to 17 residues. The junction had 12 bases not matched to a gene; V was cut back by 5 bases and J by 2 bases. The CDR3 spells CASRLWGPGQGAYEQYF. DNA of the CDR3: TGCGCCAGCAGACTATGGGGGCCGGGACAGGGGGCCTACGAGCAGTACTTC.

The V gene is TRBV27, the J gene TRBJ1-4; TRBD1 agrees at 8 bases. This CDR3 is 15 amino acids long. The V and J ends lost 6 bases and 11 bases, in that order; junction bases with no gene match: 14. The germline V gene has CDR1 MNHEY and CDR2 SMNVEV (reference sequence). Here the CDR3 DNA reads TGTGCCAGCAGACCGAAGGACAGGGCTCCCCCCAAACTGTTTTTT. It yields the protein CASRPKDRAPPKLFF. Complete variable domain (other parts from reference TRBV27 and TRBJ1-4): EAQVTQNPRYLITVTGKKLTVTCSQNMNHEYMSWYRQDPGLGLRQIYYSMNVEVTDKGDVPEGYKVSRKEKRNFPLILESPSPNQTSLYFCASRPKDRAPPKLFFGSGTQLSVL.

This clone was observed once. The chain couples TRBV4-3 to TRBJ2-7; unclear D gene. The CDR3 has 14 residues. Germline-derived CDR1 and CDR2 are LGHNA and YSLEER. V was cut by 4 bases and J by 6 bases, with 16 bases left in between. The CDR3 sequence is CASSPPGLPSEQYF. The DNA of the CDR3 is TGCGCCAGCAGCCCCCCGGGTCTTCCATCCGAGCAGTACTTC.